The 7 T cell receptor beta chains listed next were all sequenced from one sample in a study of shared clonotypes between healthy human individuals. TCRdb's copy holds only in-frame clones and misses some; the assay was immunoSEQ multiplex PCR. The sample contains 950,000 to 1,100,000 clones, more than 60% of which appear only once. The sequencing input was memory CD4+ T cells sorted from blood. Subset defined: CD45RA-negative fraction. Receptors were obtained from a man younger than 35 in good health.

This clone was seen a single time. The chain has TRBV18 and TRBJ1-3; D gene ambiguous. From germline, CDR1 is KGHSH and CDR2 LQKENI. The CDR3 spans 15 residues. V gave up 1 base and J gave up 4 bases, with 11 bases separating them. CDR3 amino acids: CASSPQSLDGNTIYF. The CDR3 DNA follows: TGTGCCAGCTCACCACAGTCCTTAGACGGAAACACCATATATTTT.

The sample holds a few counts of this clone. The rearrangement uses TRBV10-3 and TRBJ2-1; 7 bases agree with TRBD1. Looked up from germline, CDR1 is ENHRY and CDR2 is SYGVKD. The CDR3 has 12 amino acids. The CDR3 bases are TGTGCGACAGGGTGGTCCTACAATGAGCAGTTCTTC. It encodes CATGWSYNEQFF.

The rearrangement joins TRBV2 to TRBJ1-1; D may be TRBD1 (5 bases). CDR3 length: 12 residues. Trimming took off 5 bases at V and 6 bases at J, with 10 bases between the two ends. CDR1 and CDR2 from the germline V gene are SNHLY and FYNNEI. CDR3: CASSSGGPEAFF. For the CDR3, the DNA is TGTGCCAGCAGTTCGGGGGGACCTGAAGCTTTCTTT.

The V call is TRBV30, the J call TRBJ1-4; the match to TRBD1 covers 7 bases. Trimming took 3 bases from V and 0 from J; bases not matched to a gene: 7. Germline V gene sequence: CDR1 GTSNPN, CDR2 SVGIG (reference sequence). The CDR3 covers 16 residues. The chain's CDR3 is CAWRRGQSATNEKLFF. CDR3 bases: TGTGCCTGGAGGCGGGGACAGAGTGCAACTAATGAAAAACTGTTTTTT.

V gene TRBV5-5 combines with J gene TRBJ2-3; 8 nucleotides agree with TRBD1. The V gene end was trimmed by 3 bases and the J gene end by 3 bases; junction bases not matched to a gene: 6. There are 15 residues in the CDR3. The V gene's germline CDR1 is SGHKS and CDR2 YYEKEE (reference sequence). The CDR3 is CASSYRGSGTDTQYF. The DNA for the CDR3 is TGTGCCAGCAGCTACAGGGGGTCGGGAACAGATACGCAGTATTTT.

The rearrangement uses TRBV5-4 and TRBJ1-2; D is perhaps TRBD1 (6 bases). Between the trimmed V and J ends, which lost 0 bases and 0 bases, there was a span of 15 bases. This CDR3 is 17 amino acids long. Per germline, CDR1 SGHNT and CDR2 YYREEE (reference sequence). The CDR3 is CASSLVGGANANYGYTF. CDR3 in DNA: TGTGCCAGCAGCTTGGTAGGGGGAGCAAACGCTAACTATGGCTACACCTTC.

J is TRBJ1-5 and V is TRBV19; 10 nucleotides align to TRBD1. CDR3 size: 17 residues. Per germline, CDR1 LNHDA and CDR2 SQIVND (reference sequence). The J segment lost 9 bases and the V segment lost 8 bases, leaving 19 bases of the junction unmatched. CDR3 sequence: CASSPRGDRGPYRPQHF. CDR3 nucleotide sequence: TGTGCCAGTTCCCCTCGAGGGGACAGGGGCCCTTATCGGCCCCAGCATTTT.